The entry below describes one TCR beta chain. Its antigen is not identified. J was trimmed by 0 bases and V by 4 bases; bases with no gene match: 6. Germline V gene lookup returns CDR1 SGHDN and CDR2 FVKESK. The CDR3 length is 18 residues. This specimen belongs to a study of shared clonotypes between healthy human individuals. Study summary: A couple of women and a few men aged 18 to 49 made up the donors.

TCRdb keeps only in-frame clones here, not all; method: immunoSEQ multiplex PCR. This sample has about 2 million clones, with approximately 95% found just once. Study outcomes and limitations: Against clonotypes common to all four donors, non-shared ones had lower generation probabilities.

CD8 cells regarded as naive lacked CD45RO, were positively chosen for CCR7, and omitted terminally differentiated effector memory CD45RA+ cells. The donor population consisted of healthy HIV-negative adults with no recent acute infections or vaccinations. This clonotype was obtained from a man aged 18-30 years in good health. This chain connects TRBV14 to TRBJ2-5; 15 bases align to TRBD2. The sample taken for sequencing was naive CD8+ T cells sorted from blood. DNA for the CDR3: TGTGCCAGCAGCCCCGGACTAGCGGGAGGGCCCAACCAAGAGACCCAGTACTTC. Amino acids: CASSPGLAGGPNQETQYF.